The T cell receptor (beta chain) described here comes from a study of CD8+ T cells in alopecia areata. Overall study findings and caveats: Tissue-resident alphabeta T cells belonging to normal skin likewise get sequenced within scalp specimens. Patients shared TCRs less clearly than mice did, possibly for HLA-related reasons.

Isolated RNA was reverse transcribed into cDNA used as the sequencing template. TCRdb keeps only in-frame clones here, not all; method: immunoSEQ multiplex PCR. The data contain about 200,000 clones, approximately 53% of them singletons. This CDR3 contains 11 residues. Germline V gene sequence: CDR1 SQVTM, CDR2 ANQGSEA. Trimming left V 6 bases short and J 7 bases short, with 12 bases between. In regard to this clone: Its antigen remains unknown.

The V and J genes are TRBV29-1 and TRBJ1-2; a weak D match, TRBD1 (6 bases). Sample: CD8+ T cells sorted from blood. The receptor comes from a human donor in good health. The CDR3 spells CSVTGSGGYTF. CDR3 DNA: TGCAGCGTAACAGGGTCTGGTGGCTACACCTTC.